This TCR beta chain was observed in a study of Graves' ophthalmopathy and Graves' hyperthyroidism. General study points: Distinction of ophthalmopathy from stable hyperthyroidism by a 13-signature model reached 87.88% sensitivity and more than 65% specificity. In predicting ophthalmopathy progression, the model reached around 65% sensitivity and 72.22% specificity.

Ophthalmopathy donors showed moderate-to-severe activity, CAS ≥3, NOSPECS ≥4 and a duration under 3 months. As the starting material, over 9 ml of fresh peripheral blood yielded the PBMCs. Worth noting for this clonotype: Its antigen remains unknown.

CDR1 is SNHLY and CDR2 is FYNNEI in the germline V gene. The V gene lost 8 bases and the J gene lost 2 bases, with 9 bases spanning the gap. The CDR3 runs 12 residues. The sequenced template was RNA, covering the TCR beta CDR3 region. An initial RT-PCR round employing HTBI primers preceded a second-round multiplex PCR. TCRdb re-called the multiplex PCR reads through MiXCR, storing one row per CDR3 protein. The table records about 700,000 distinct CDR3 sequences, approximately 39% of them present only once. Sequenced: peripheral blood. The rearrangement joins TRBV2 to TRBJ1-2; D is unresolved. The sequence came from an adult man with Graves' ophthalmopathy. The CDR3 spells CASSDGNYGYTF. Written as DNA, the CDR3 is TGTGCCAGCTCGGACGGCAACTATGGCTACACCTTC.